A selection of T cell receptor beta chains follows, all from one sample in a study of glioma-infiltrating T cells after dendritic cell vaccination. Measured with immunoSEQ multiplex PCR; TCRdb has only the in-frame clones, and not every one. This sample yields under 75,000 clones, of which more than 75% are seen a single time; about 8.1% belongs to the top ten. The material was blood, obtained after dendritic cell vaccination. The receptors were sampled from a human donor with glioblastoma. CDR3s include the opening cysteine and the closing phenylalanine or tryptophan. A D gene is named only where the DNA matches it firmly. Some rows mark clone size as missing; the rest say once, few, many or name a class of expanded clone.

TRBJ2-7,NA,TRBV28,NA,CASSLAGKDNEQYF,TGTGCCAGCAGTTTAGCGGGGAAGGATAACGAGCAGTACTTC
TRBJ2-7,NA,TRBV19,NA,CASNSDRTSYEQYF,TGTGCCAGTAATTCAGACAGGACATCCTACGAGCAGTACTTC
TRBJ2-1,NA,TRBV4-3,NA,CASSLRQVPDEQFF,TGCGCCAGCAGCCTACGGCAGGTCCCAGATGAGCAGTTCTTC
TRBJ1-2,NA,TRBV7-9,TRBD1,CASSLPGQALYGYTF,TGTGCCAGCAGCTTACCCGGACAGGCCTTATATGGCTACACCTTC
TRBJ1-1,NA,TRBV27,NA,CASSLSRNTEAFF,TGTGCCAGCAGTTTATCCCGGAACACTGAAGCTTTCTTT
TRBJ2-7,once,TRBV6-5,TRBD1,CASSYFQGAYEQYF,TGTGCCAGCAGTTACTTTCAGGGGGCCTACGAGCAGTACTTC
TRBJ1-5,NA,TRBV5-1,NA,CASSPPGSSNQPQHF,TGCGCCAGCAGCCCCCCGGGGTCAAGCAATCAGCCCCAGCATTTT
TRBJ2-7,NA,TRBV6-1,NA,CASSEGGLHFYEQYF,TGTGCCAGCAGTGAAGGGGGACTGCATTTCTACGAGCAGTACTTC
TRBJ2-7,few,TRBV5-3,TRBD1,CASTSAGQGTTYEQYF,TGTGCCAGCACCTCTGCGGGACAGGGCACAACCTACGAGCAGTACTTC
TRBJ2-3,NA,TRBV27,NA,CASSFASLWGGPTADTQYF,TGTGCCAGCAGTTTCGCCTCTTTGTGGGGGGGCCCAACAGCAGATACGCAGTATTTT
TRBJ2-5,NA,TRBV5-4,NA,CASSPTGRQETQYF,TGTGCCAGCAGCCCAACAGGGCGGCAAGAGACCCAGTACTTC
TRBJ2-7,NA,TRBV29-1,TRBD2,CSSPVGGKYEQYF,TGCAGCTCACCGGTCGGGGGGAAATACGAGCAGTACTTC